This T cell receptor beta chain was sequenced in a study of T cells in Graves' hyperthyroidism and ophthalmopathy. This clonotype occurred many times. One base away lies a much larger clone, so this may be a sequencing read error. Lactation, pregnancy, other autoimmune disease or uncontrolled infection led to exclusion of patients. Fresh 10 ml peripheral blood yielded PBMCs. Researchers took RNA transcripts and amplified the TCR beta CDR3 regions from them. Primed by the HTBI set, a first-round RT-PCR was run on the TCR CDR3. TCRdb independently ran MiXCR on the multiplex PCR reads; one entry per CDR3 protein. The repertoire holds more than 45,000 distinct CDR3 sequences, about 50% seen once, with 12% in the top ten. Germline CDR1 is SGHRS and CDR2 is YFSETQ. V was cut by 3 bases and J by 4 bases, with 14 bases left in between. CDR3 size: 14 residues.

The sequenced sample was blood. This clonotype was sampled from a young woman with Graves' ophthalmopathy. V and J are TRBV5-1 and TRBJ2-7; D is perhaps TRBD2 (6 bases). CDR3 sequence: CASSSGDGVYEQYF. The DNA of the CDR3 is TGCGCCAGCAGCTCGGGGGACGGAGTGTACGAGCAGTACTTC.